This TCR beta chain was identified in a study of T cell repertoires in cytomegalovirus infection. Study summary: The public TCR beta signatures pointed to both CMV infection and matching HLA type. Study-level findings and limits: CMV-specific TCR beta clonotypes restricted by HLA-C dominated the ex vivo response. Identification of carriers of CMV plus the relevant HLA was achieved through cumulative public TCR beta family frequency.

Germline CDR1 and CDR2: SGHTA and FQGNSA. V lost 1 base, J lost 0 bases, and 12 bases lay in between. This CDR3 comprises 16 residues. TCRdb re-called the reads through MiXCR, storing one row per CDR3 protein. The data contain approximately 400,000 distinct CDR3 sequences, 25% to 40% of them singletons. This clonotype was counted between two and nine times. What it binds is unknown. The clonotype was recovered from a human donor in good health (CMV status not recorded). Some clones in this sample may be carry-over from other donors' samples. The sequencing input was PBMCs. The V and J genes are TRBV7-2 and TRBJ1-2; D remains unclear. The CDR3 bases are TGTGCCAGCAGCTTAGGGCGGGTGAATTCTAACTATGGCTACACCTTC. As protein: CASSLGRVNSNYGYTF. The whole variable domain, remainder taken from reference TRBV7-2 and TRBJ1-2, is GAGVSQSPSNKVTEKGKDVELRCDPISGHTALYWYRQSLGQGLEFLIYFQGNSAPDKSGLPSDRFSAERTGGSVSTLTIQRTQQEDSAVYLCASSLGRVNSNYGYTFGSGTRLTVV.